This entry lists 18 T cell receptor beta chains sequenced from one sample in a study of T cells in Graves' hyperthyroidism and ophthalmopathy. RNA transcripts yielded amplified TCR beta CDR3 regions. The HTBI primer set was used in a first-round RT-PCR of the TCR CDR3. TCRdb re-analysed the multiplex PCR reads in MiXCR, keeping a single row per CDR3 protein. The top ten clones hold around 40% of a sample with around 250,000 distinct CDR3 sequences, over 20% of them seen once. Sequencing was performed on blood. Receptors originate from a woman aged 40 to 49 with Graves' ophthalmopathy.

This clonotype was detected many times. The rearrangement links TRBV11-3 to TRBJ2-3; 8 bases map to TRBD2. V lost 4 bases and J lost 0; bases outside the gene matches: 12. Germline values: CDR1 SGHNT, CDR2 YENEEA. The CDR3 runs 18 residues. CDR3 sequence: CASSSLSVREGSTDTQYF. The CDR3 nucleotides read TGTGCCAGCAGCTCCCTTAGTGTACGGGAGGGAAGCACAGATACGCAGTATTTT.

V usage is TRBV28 and J usage is TRBJ2-7; 8 positions match TRBD2. Unmatched junction bases numbered 3, after V lost 7 bases and J lost 4 bases. The CDR3 covers 12 residues. The germline V gene has CDR1 MDHEN and CDR2 SYDVKM. The CDR3 nucleotides read TGTGCCAGCACTTCTAGCGGGTACGAGCAGTACTTC. Amino acid sequence: CASTSSGYEQYF.

This clonotype has at least ten counts. The chain employs TRBV28 and TRBJ2-7, with TRBD1 identical over 7 bases. Germline CDR1 MDHEN, CDR2 SYDVKM. The V segment lost 8 bases and the J segment 7 bases; nucleotides outside the gene matches: 11. The CDR3 consists of 13 residues. DNA of the CDR3: TGTGCCAGCGTAGAAGCAGGGGGTGGGGAGCAGTACTTC. Translation gives CASVEAGGGEQYF.

The chain is built from TRBV28 and TRBJ2-5; 9 bases match TRBD2. J lost 6 bases, V lost 9 bases, and 11 bases had no gene match. The V gene's germline CDR1 is MDHEN and CDR2 SYDVKM. The length of the CDR3 is 14 residues. As DNA, the CDR3 is TGTGCCAGACATCTTAGCGGGAGAGCGCAGACCCAGTACTTC. Its translation is CARHLSGRAQTQYF.

This CDR3 reads CASSSDRSSSYEQYF. CDR3 in DNA: TGTGCCAGCAGCTCCGACAGGTCTAGCTCCTACGAGCAGTACTTC. V and J are TRBV7-3 and TRBJ2-7; possibly TRBD1 for D (6 bases). V lost 4 bases, J lost 0 bases, and 13 bases lay in between. Germline CDR1 SGHTA, CDR2 FQGTGA. CDR3 length: 15 residues.

The gene calls are TRBV5-1 and TRBJ2-7; weak D call: TRBD2 (5 bases). This CDR3 has 15 amino acids. In germline, CDR1 is SGHRS, CDR2 YFSETQ. The V gene lost 0 bases and the J gene lost 5 bases, with 15 bases spanning the gap. The CDR3 spells CASSLGERRFDEQYF. For the CDR3, the DNA is TGCGCCAGCAGCTTGGGAGAAAGGAGGTTCGACGAGCAGTACTTC.

This clonotype has at least ten counts. The gene calls are TRBV12-3 or TRBV12-4 and TRBJ2-7; 9 bases match TRBD1. The trim removed 6 bases at V and 5 bases at J, leaving 5 bases unmatched. This CDR3 region has 13 residues. The CDR3 spells CASRGQGLDEQYF. The DNA of the CDR3 is TGTGCCAGCAGGGGACAGGGTTTGGACGAGCAGTACTTC.

In this sample, this clonotype turned up many times. The genes are TRBV12-3 or TRBV12-4 and TRBJ1-1; the D gene is possibly TRBD1 (5 bases). The CDR3 has 14 amino acids. V was trimmed by 5 bases and J by 1 base, leaving 11 bases between them. CDR3 DNA: TGTGCCAGCAGTCCGGGACTTAGGAACACTGAAGCTTTCTTT. It is translated as CASSPGLRNTEAFF.

This clonotype was seen a single time. This chain connects TRBV15 to TRBJ2-7; unclear D gene. The germline V gene encodes CDR1 LNHNV and CDR2 YYDKDF (reference sequence). The CDR3 runs to 14 residues. V lost 0 bases and J lost 2, with 8 bases in between. In nucleotides, the CDR3 is TGTGCCACCAGCAGAGACGCAGTCACCTACGAGCAGTACTTC. Its protein is CATSRDAVTYEQYF.

The rearrangement joins TRBV6-1 to TRBJ2-7, with D tentatively TRBD1 or TRBD2 (5 bases each). CDR1 and CDR2 from the germline V gene are MNHNS and SASEGT. With 5 bases removed from V and 1 base from J, the gap between germline ends came to 12 bases. The CDR3 is 14 residues long. The CDR3 coding sequence is TGTGCCAGCAGTCCACGAGGGGAGTCCTACGAGCAGTACTTC. Amino acids: CASSPRGESYEQYF.

This sequence joins TRBV6-5 and TRBJ2-7; D might be TRBD2 (6 bases). Germline V gene data show CDR1 as MNHEY and CDR2 as SVGAGI. The length of the CDR3 is 15 residues. V was clipped by 7 bases and J by 6 bases, with 22 bases between them. The CDR3 here is CASINAGRVAAEQYF. CDR3 nucleotides: TGTGCCAGCATTAACGCGGGACGCGTTGCGGCCGAGCAGTACTTC.

This clonotype was observed many times. This CDR3 reads CSAITGGGELFF. CDR3 in DNA: TGCAGTGCTATTACAGGGGGCGGGGAGCTGTTTTTT. The J gene is TRBJ2-2, the V gene TRBV20-1; 8 nucleotides agree with TRBD1. CDR1 is DFQATT and CDR2 is SNEGSKA in the germline V gene (reference sequence). V shed 4 bases, J shed 7 bases, and the junction held 2 bases outside the gene matches. The CDR3 loop spans 12 amino acids.

This chain links TRBV10-3 with TRBJ2-7, with TRBD1 matching 7 bases. The germline gives CDR1 ENHRY, CDR2 SYGVKD. This CDR3 has 13 residues. V shed 8 bases and J 6 bases; nucleotides not matched to a gene: 10. CDR3 DNA: TGTGCCATCCGAACTGCAGGGGGTGGCGAGCAGTACTTC. Its protein product is CAIRTAGGGEQYF.

This chain joins TRBV2 and TRBJ1-2, with D possibly TRBD1 on 5 matching bases. V was trimmed by 6 bases and J by 3 bases, leaving 23 bases between them. Looked up from germline, CDR1 is SNHLY and CDR2 is FYNNEI. There are 17 residues in the CDR3. CDR3 sequence (DNA): TGTGCCAGCAGAGCCACAACTCAGGGAGGGCGGGACTATGGCTACACCTTC. This translates into CASRATTQGGRDYGYTF.

The CDR3 bases are TGTGCCAGCAGACTTTCCTGGGCTGGAAACACCATATATTTT. This sequence encodes CASRLSWAGNTIYF. This rearrangement joins TRBV12-3 or TRBV12-4 to TRBJ1-3; D not certain. The CDR3 extends over 14 amino acids. Deletions cut 6 bases from V and 2 bases from J, with 11 bases between.

This clonotype was recorded many times. V and J are TRBV11-2 and TRBJ2-5; 9 bases are shared with TRBD1. V was pared by 1 base and J by 5 bases, with 2 bases of the junction left unmatched. The CDR3 contains 14 residues. The germline gives CDR1 SGHAT, CDR2 FQNNGV. CDR3 DNA: TGTGCCAGCAGCTTAGCCGGACAGGGGGAGACCCAGTACTTC. Encoded protein: CASSLAGQGETQYF.

This chain connects TRBV2 to TRBJ2-2; 11 nucleotides align to TRBD1. The germline V gene has CDR1 SNHLY and CDR2 FYNNEI. V lost 10 bases and J lost 4; bases outside the gene matches: 11. The CDR3 runs 16 residues. The CDR3, as DNA: TGTGCCAAAAAACCCGGACAGGGGGCTAGCACCGGGGAGCTGTTTTTT. This sequence encodes CAKKPGQGASTGELFF.

This clonotype was seen only a few times. The chain links TRBV20-1 to TRBJ2-7; 10 bases fit TRBD1. Germline V gene lookup returns CDR1 DFQATT and CDR2 SNEGSKA (reference sequence). The V segment lost 0 bases and the J segment 7 bases; nucleotides outside the gene matches: 21. CDR3 length: 19 residues. The CDR3 here is CSARDLLDRFETGGREQYF. The DNA of the CDR3 is TGCAGTGCTAGAGATCTTCTTGATCGGTTCGAGACAGGGGGCAGGGAGCAGTACTTC.